This T cell receptor beta chain is drawn from a study of T-cell reconstitution after alpha-beta-depleted transplantation in children. Study outcomes and limitations: Reports say that about two months after transplant, the alpha-beta T cells came out of several hundred graft clones that had expanded.

At least ten counts were recorded for this clonotype. What it binds is unknown. Researchers prepared the TCRbeta library using unique molecular identifiers, the study reports. Each CDR3 protein gets one entry after TCRdb re-called the PCR reads with MiXCR. The top ten clones hold around 2% of a sample with roughly 500,000 distinct CDR3 sequences, more than 9% of them seen once. J was trimmed by 3 bases and V by 5 bases; bases with no gene match: 8. The CDR3 totals 15 residues. Germline lookup yields CDR1 LNHNV and CDR2 YYDKDF (reference sequence). The material sequenced was PBMCs, taken before TCRalphabeta/CD19-depleted stem cell transplant. The source is a child under 10 years old with inherited bone marrow failure, due to receive a stem cell transplant. The V and J genes are TRBV15 and TRBJ2-7, with 9 bases lining up with TRBD1. The CDR3 DNA follows: TGTGCCACCAGCGTCGGGACAGGGCGGCACTACGAGCAGTACTTC. Protein: CATSVGTGRHYEQYF.